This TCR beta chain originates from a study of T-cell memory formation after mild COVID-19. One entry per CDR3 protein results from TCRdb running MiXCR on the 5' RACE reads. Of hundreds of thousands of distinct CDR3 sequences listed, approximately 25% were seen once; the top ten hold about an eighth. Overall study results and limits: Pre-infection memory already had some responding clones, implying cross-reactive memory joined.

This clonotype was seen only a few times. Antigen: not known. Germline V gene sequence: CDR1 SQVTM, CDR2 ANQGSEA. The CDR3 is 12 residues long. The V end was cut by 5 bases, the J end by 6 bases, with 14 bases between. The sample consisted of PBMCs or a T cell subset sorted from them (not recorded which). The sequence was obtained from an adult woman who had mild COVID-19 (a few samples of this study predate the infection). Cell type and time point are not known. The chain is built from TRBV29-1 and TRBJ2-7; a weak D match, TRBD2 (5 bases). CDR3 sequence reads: CSVRETLFEQYF. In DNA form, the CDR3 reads TGCAGCGTTAGGGAGACCCTGTTCGAGCAGTACTTC.